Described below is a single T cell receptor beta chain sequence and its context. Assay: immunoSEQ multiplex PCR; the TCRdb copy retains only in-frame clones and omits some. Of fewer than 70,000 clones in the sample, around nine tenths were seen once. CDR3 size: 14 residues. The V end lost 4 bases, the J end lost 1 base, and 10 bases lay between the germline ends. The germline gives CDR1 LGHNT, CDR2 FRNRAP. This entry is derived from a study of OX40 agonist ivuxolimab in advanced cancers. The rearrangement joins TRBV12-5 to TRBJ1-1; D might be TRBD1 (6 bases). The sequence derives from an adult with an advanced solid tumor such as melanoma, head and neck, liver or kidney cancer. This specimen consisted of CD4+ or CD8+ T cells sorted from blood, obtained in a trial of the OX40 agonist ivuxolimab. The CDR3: CASGSDRTNTEAFF. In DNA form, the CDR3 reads TGTGCTAGTGGTTCAGACAGGACGAACACTGAAGCTTTCTTT.